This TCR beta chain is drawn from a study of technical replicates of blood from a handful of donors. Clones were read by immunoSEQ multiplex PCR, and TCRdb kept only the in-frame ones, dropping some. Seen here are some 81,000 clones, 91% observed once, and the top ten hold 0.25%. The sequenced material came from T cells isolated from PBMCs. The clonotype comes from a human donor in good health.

The CDR3 coding sequence is TGTGCCAGCAGCTTGGAGGGGACTTTACCAGATACGCAGTATTTT. Translation: CASSLEGTLPDTQYF. The chain has TRBV5-5 and TRBJ2-3, with a possible D match to TRBD2 (6 bases). Germline loops: CDR1 SGHKS, CDR2 YYEKEE (reference sequence). The V end lost 0 bases, the J end lost 4 bases, and 12 bases lay between the germline ends. This CDR3 comprises 15 residues.